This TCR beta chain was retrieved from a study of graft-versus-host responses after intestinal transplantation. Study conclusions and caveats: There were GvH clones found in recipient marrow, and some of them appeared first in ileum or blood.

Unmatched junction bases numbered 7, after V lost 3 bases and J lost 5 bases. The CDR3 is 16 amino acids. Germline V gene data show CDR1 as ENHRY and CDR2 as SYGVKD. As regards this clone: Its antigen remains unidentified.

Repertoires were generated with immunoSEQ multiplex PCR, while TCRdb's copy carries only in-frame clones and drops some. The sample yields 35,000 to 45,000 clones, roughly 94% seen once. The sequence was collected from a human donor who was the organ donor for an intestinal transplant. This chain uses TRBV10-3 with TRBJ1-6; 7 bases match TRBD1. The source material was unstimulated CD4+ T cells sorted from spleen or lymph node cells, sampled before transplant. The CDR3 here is CAISERQGGNNSPLHF. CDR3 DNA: TGTGCCATCAGTGAACGGCAGGGGGGTAATAATTCACCCCTCCACTTT.